Given below is one T cell receptor (beta chain) in context. Data came from immunoSEQ multiplex PCR; TCRdb stores just in-frame clones and leaves some out. Of around 180,000 clones in the sample, roughly 70% are singletons; the top ten hold about 3%. Germline CDR1 is SGDLS and CDR2 is YYNGEE. The CDR3 runs 18 residues. V trimming: 0 bases; J trimming: 7 bases; junction bases outside the gene matches: 15. The data belong to a study of blood T cell repertoires in COVID-19. Study-wide background: T cells, B-cell-depleted T cells, or PBMCs supplied cDNA or gDNA.

The gene calls are TRBV9 and TRBJ2-1; 8 bases align to TRBD2. The sample taken for sequencing was peripheral blood. The receptor was derived from a woman aged 80 or over with acute or convalescent COVID-19. The CDR3 nucleotides read TGTGCCAGCAGCGTAGCTACAAGGATGAGCGGGAGTGGGAATGAGCAGTTCTTC. It codes for CASSVATRMSGSGNEQFF.